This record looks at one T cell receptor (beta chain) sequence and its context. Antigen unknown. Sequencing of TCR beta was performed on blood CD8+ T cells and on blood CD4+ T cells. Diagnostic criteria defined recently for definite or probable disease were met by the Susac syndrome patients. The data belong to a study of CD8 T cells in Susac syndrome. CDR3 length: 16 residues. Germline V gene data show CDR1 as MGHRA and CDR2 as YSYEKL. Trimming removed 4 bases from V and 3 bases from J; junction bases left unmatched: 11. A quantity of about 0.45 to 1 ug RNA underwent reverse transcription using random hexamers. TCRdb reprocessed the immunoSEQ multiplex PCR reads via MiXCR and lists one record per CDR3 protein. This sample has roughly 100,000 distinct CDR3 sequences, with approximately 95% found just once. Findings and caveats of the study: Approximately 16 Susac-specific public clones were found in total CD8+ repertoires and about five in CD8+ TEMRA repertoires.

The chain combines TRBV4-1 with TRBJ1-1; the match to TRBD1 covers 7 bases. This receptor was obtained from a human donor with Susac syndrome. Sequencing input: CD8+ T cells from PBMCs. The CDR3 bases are TGCGCCAGCAGCCCACCCTCGACAGGGAGGGACACTGAAGCTTTCTTT. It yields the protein CASSPPSTGRDTEAFF.